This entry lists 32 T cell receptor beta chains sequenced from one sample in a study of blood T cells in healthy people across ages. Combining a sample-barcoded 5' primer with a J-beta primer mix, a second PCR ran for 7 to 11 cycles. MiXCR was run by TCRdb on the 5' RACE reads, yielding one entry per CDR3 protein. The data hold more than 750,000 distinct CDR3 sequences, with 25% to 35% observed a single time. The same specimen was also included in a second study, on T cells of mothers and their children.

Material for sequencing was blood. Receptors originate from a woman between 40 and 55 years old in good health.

The CDR3 DNA reads as TGTGCCAGCAGTTTACGGGGGGACAGGGGAGGCTACGAGCAGTACTTC. Translated, it gives CASSLRGDRGGYEQYF. The V and J genes are TRBV27 and TRBJ2-7; the match to TRBD1 covers 10 bases. The CDR3 loop spans 16 amino acids. The V gene's germline CDR1 is MNHEY and CDR2 SMNVEV (reference sequence). V shed 2 bases and J 3 bases; nucleotides not matched to a gene: 7.

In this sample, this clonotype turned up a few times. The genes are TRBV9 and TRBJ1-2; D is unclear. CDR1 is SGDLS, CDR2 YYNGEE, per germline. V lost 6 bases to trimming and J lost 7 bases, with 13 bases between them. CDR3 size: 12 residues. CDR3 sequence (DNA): TGTGCCAGCACCGACGCGGCCGTTGGCTACACCTTC. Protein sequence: CASTDAAVGYTF.

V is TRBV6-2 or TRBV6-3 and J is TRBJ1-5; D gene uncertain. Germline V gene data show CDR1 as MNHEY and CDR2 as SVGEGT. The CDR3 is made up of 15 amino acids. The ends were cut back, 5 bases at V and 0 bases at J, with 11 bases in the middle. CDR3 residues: CASSPPDLSNQPQHF. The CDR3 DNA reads TGTGCCAGCAGTCCGCCGGACCTTAGCAATCAGCCCCAGCATTTT.

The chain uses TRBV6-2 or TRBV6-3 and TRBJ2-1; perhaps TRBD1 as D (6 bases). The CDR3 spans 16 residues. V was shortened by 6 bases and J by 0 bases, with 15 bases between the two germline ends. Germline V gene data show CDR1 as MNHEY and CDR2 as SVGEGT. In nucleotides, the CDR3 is TGTGCCAGCAGCCAGTTCACAGGGAGCTCCTACAATGAGCAGTTCTTC. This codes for CASSQFTGSSYNEQFF.

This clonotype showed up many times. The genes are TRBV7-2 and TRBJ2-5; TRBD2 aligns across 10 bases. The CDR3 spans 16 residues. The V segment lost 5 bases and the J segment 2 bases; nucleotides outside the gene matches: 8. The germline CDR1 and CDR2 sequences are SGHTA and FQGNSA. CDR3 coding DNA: TGTGCCAGCAGCAAAAGGACTAGCGGACCACAAGAGACCCAGTACTTC. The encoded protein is CASSKRTSGPQETQYF.

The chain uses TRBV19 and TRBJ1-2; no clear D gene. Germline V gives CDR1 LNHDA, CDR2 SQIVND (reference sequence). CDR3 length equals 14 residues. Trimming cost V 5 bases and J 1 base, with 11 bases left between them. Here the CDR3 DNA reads TGTGCCAGTAGTGGACGGCCGAATAACTATGGCTACACCTTC. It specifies CASSGRPNNYGYTF.

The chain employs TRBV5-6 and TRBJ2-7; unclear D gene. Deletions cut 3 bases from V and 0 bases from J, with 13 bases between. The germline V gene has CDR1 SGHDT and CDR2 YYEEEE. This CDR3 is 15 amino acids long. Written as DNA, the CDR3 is TGTGCCAGCAGCTCCGGACCACTGAGCTCCTACGAGCAGTACTTC. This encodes CASSSGPLSSYEQYF.

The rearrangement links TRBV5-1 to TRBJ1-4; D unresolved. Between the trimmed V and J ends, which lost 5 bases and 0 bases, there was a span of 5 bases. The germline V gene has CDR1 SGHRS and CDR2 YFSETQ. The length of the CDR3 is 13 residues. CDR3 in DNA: TGCGCCAGCAGAGGAGCAACTAATGAAAAACTGTTTTTT. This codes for CASRGATNEKLFF.

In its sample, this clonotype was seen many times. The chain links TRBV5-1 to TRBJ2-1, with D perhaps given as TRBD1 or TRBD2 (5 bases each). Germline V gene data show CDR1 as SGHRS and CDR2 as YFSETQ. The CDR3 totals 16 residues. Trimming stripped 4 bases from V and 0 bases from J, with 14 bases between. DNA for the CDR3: TGCGCCAGCAGCATCTCTGGGGGAAGCTCCTACAATGAGCAGTTCTTC. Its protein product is CASSISGGSSYNEQFF.

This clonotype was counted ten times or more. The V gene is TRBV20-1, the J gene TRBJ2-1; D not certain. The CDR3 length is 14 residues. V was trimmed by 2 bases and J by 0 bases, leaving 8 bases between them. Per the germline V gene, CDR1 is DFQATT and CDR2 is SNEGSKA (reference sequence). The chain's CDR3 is CSARQVNSYNEQFF. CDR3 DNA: TGCAGTGCTAGACAGGTTAACTCCTACAATGAGCAGTTCTTC.

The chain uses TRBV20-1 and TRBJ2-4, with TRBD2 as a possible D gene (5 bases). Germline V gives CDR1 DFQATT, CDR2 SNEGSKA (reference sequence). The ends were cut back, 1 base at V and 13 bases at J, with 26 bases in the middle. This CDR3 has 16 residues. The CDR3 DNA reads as TGCAGTGCTAGAGGCGGGTCGACGGACTCCTACAATGAGCAGTACTTC. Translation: CSARGGSTDSYNEQYF.

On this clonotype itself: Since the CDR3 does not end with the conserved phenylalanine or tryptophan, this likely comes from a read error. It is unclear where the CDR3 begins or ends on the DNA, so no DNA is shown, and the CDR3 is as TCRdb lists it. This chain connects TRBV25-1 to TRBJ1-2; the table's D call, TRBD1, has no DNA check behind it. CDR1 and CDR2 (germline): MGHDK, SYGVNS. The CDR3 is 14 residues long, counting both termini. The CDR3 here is CASSPPGQGSGYTC.

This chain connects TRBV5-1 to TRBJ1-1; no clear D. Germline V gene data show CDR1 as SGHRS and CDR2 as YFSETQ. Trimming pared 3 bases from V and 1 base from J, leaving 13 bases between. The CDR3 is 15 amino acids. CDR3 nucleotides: TGCGCCAGCAGCTCGGTGGGAAAATCGAACACTGAAGCTTTCTTT. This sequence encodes CASSSVGKSNTEAFF.

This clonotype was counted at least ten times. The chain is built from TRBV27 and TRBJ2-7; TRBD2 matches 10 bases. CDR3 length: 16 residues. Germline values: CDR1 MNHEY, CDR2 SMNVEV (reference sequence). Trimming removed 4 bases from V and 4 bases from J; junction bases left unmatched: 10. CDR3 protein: CASSSLGAGGPYEQYF. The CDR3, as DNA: TGTGCCAGCAGTTCCCTGGGAGCGGGGGGGCCTTACGAGCAGTACTTC.

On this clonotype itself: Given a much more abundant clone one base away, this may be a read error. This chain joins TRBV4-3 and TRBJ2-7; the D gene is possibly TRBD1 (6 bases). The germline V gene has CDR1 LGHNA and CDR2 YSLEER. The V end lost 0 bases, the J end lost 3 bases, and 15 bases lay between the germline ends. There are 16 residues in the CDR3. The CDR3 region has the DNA TGCGCCAGCAGCCAAGATAGATACAGGGTAGGCTACGAGCAGTACTTC. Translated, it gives CASSQDRYRVGYEQYF.

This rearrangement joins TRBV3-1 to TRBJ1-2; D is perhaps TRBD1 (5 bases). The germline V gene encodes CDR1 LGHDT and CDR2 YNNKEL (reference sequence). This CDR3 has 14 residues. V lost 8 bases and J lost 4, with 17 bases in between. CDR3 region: CASAQGRILYGYTF. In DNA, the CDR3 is TGTGCCAGCGCTCAGGGACGGATCCTCTATGGCTACACCTTC.

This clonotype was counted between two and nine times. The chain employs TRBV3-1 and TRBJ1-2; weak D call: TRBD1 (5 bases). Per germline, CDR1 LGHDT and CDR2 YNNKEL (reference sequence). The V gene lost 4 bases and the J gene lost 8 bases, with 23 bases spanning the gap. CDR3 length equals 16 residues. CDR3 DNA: TGTGCCAGCAGCCCCTTGGGGGTAGGGAACCCGGAGGGCTACACCTTC. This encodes CASSPLGVGNPEGYTF.

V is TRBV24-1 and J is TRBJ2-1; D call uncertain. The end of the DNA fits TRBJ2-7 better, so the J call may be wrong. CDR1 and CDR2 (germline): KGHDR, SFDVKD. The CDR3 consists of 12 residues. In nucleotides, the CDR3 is TGTGCCACCAGTGAGAGGAACAATGAGCAGTACTTC. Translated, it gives CATSERNNEQYF.

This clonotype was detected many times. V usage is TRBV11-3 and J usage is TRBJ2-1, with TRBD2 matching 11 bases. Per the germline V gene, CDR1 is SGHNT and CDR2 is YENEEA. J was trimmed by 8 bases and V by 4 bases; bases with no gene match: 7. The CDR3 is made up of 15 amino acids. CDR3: CASSSSGGTLDEQFF. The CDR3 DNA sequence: TGTGCCAGCAGCTCTAGCGGGGGGACTTTAGATGAGCAGTTCTTC.

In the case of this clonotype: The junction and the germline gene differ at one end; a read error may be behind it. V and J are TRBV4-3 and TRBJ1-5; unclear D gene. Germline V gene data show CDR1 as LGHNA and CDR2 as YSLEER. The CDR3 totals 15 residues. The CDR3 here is CARSHYLASNQPQHF. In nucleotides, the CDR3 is TGCGCCAGGAGCCATTATTTGGCTAGCAATCAGCCCCAGCATTTT.

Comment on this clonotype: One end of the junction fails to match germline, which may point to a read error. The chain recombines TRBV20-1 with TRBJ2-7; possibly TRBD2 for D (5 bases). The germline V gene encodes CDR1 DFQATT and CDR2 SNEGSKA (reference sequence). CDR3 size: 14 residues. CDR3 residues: CSANNKDKRYEQDF. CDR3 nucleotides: TGCAGTGCTAATAACAAGGATAAGCGGTACGAGCAGGACTTC.

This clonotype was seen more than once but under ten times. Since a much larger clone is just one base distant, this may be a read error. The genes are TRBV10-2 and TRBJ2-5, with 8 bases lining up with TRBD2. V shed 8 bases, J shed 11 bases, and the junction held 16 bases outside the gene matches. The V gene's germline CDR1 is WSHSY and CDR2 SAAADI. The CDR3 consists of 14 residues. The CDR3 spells CASFSGGAINEQYF. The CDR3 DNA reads TGCGCCAGCTTTTCGGGGGGGGCCATCAATGAGCAGTACTTC.

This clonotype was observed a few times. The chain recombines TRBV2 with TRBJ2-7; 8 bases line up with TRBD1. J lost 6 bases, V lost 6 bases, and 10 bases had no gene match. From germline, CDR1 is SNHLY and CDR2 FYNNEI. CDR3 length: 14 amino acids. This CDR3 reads CASSPTGVRGEQYF. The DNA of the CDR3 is TGTGCCAGCAGCCCGACAGGGGTGAGGGGCGAGCAGTACTTC.

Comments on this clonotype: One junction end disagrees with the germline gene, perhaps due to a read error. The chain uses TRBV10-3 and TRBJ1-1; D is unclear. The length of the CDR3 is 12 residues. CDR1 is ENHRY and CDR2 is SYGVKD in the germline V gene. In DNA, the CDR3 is TGTGCCATCAGCCCGTCTTCAACTGAAACTTTCTTT. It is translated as CAISPSSTETFF.

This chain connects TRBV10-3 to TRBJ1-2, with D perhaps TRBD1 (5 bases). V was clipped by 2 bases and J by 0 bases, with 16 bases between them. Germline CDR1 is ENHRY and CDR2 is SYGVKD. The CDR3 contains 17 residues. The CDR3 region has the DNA TGTGCCATCAGTGAGCGAGGGACGGTAAAAGCTAACTATGGCTACACCTTC. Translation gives CAISERGTVKANYGYTF.

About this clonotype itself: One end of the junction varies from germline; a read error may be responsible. The CDR3, as DNA: TGTGCCAGTCTCCTAGCGGGGGGACCGCGCAATGGGCAGTTCTTC. It specifies CASLLAGGPRNGQFF. The chain uses TRBV28 and TRBJ2-1; 11 bases fit TRBD2. Germline-derived CDR1 and CDR2 are MDHEN and SYDVKM. The CDR3 length is 15 residues.

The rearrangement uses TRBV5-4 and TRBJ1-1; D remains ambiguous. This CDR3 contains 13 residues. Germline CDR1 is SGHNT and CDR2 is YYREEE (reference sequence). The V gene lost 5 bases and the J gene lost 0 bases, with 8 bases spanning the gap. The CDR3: CASRPTVNTEAFF. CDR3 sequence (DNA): TGTGCCAGCAGACCCACAGTGAACACTGAAGCTTTCTTT.

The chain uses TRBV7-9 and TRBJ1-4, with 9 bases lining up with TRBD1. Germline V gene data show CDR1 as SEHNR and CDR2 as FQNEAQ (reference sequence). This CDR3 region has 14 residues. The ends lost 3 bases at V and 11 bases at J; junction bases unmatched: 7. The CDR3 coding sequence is TGTGCCAGCAGCTTGGGACAGGGATGGGACAAACTGTTTTTT. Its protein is CASSLGQGWDKLFF.

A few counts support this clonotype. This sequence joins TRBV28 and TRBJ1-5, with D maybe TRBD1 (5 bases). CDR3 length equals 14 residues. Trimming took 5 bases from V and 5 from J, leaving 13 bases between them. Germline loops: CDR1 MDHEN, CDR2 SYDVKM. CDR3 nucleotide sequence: TGTGCCAGCAGTAAGGTTGGGGGAGATCAGCCCCAGCATTTT. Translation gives CASSKVGGDQPQHF. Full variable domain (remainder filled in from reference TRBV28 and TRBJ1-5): DVKVTQSSRYLVKRTGEKVFLECVQDMDHENMFWYRQDPGLGLRLIYFSYDVKMKEKGDIPEGYSVSREKKERFSLILESASTNQTSMYLCASSKVGGDQPQHFGDGTRLSIL.

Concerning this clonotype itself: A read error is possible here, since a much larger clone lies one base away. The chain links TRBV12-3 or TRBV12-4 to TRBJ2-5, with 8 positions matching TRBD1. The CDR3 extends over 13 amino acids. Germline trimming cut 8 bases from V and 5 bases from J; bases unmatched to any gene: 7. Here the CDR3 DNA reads TGTGCCAGCGGTAGACAGGGGTTTGAGACCCAGTACTTC. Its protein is CASGRQGFETQYF.

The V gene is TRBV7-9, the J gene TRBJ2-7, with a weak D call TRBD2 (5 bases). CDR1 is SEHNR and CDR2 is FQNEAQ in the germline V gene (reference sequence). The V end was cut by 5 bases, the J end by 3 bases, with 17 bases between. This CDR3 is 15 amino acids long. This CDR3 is CASSHLRDAGYEQYF. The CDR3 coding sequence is TGTGCCAGCAGCCACCTCCGGGATGCAGGCTACGAGCAGTACTTC.

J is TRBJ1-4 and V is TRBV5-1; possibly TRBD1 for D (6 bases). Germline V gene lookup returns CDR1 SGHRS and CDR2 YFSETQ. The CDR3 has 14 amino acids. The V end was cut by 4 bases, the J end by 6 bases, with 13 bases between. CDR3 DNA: TGCGCCAGCAGCCTGAATGGGGGCCATGAAAAACTGTTTTTT. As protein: CASSLNGGHEKLFF.